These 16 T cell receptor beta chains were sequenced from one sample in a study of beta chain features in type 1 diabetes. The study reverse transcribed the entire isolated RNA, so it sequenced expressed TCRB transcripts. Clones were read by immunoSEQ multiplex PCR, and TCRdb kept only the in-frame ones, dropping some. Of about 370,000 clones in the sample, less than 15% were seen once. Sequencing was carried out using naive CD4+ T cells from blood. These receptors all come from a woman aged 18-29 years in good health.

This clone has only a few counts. DNA of the CDR3: TGTGCCAGCAGCCCTGGGTGGGCAGGGGCCAACGTCCTGACTTTC. It yields the protein CASSPGWAGANVLTF. The chain uses TRBV11-2 and TRBJ2-6; D not resolved. Germline loops: CDR1 SGHAT, CDR2 FQNNGV. The V end lost 5 bases, the J end lost 4 bases, and 12 bases lay between the germline ends. The CDR3 has 15 residues.

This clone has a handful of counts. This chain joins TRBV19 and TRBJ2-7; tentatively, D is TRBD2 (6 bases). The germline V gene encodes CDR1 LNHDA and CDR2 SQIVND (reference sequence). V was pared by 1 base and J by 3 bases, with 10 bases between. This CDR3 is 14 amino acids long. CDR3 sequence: CASSIAGDDYEQYF. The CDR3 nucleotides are TGTGCCAGTAGTATAGCGGGGGACGACTACGAGCAGTACTTC.

CDR3: CASSSFLAGEGDTQYF. As DNA, the CDR3 is TGTGCCAGCAGCTCATTTCTAGCGGGAGAGGGGGATACGCAGTATTTT. This chain links TRBV11-2 with TRBJ2-3; 10 bases agree with TRBD2. V shed 4 bases, J shed 6 bases, and the junction held 10 bases outside the gene matches. The CDR3 sequence is 16 residues long. CDR1 SGHAT and CDR2 FQNNGV come from the germline V gene. Complete variable domain (other parts from reference TRBV11-2 and TRBJ2-3): EAGVAQSPRYKIIEKRQSVAFWCNPISGHATLYWYQQILGQGPKLLIQFQNNGVVDDSQLPKDRFSAERLKGVDSTLKIQPAKLEDSAVYLCASSSFLAGEGDTQYFGPGTRLTVL.

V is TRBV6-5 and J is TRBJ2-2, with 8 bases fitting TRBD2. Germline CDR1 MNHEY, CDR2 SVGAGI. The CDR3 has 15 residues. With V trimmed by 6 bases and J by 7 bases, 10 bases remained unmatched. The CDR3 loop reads CASRTGTRGGGELFF. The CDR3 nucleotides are TGTGCCAGCAGGACCGGGACTAGAGGTGGCGGGGAGCTGTTTTTT.

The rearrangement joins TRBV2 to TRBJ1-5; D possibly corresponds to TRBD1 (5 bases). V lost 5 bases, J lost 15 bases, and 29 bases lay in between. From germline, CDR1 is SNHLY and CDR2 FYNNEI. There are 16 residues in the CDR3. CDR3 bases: TGTGCCAGCAGTACGGGGGGGACGCTAAAGGGTCCAGGATCGCATTTT. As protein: CASSTGGTLKGPGSHF.

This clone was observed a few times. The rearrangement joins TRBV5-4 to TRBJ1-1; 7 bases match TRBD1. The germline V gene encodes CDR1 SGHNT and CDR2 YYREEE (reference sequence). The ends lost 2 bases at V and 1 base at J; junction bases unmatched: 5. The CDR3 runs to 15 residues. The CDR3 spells CASSLTYRGNTEAFF. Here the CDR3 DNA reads TGTGCCAGCAGCTTAACCTACAGGGGGAACACTGAAGCTTTCTTT.

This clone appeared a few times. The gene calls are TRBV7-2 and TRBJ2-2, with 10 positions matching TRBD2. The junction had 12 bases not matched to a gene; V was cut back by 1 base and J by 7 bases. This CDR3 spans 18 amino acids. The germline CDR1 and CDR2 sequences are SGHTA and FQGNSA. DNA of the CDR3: TGTGCCAGCAGCTTAGATTTTACTAGCGGGGCCCTAAGCGGGGAGCTGTTTTTT. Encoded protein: CASSLDFTSGALSGELFF.

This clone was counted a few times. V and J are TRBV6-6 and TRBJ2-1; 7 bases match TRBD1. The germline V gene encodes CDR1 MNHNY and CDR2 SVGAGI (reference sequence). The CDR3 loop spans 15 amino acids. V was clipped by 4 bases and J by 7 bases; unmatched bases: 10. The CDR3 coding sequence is TGTGCCAGCAGTTCTCAGGGGGATGTCGGGAATGAGCAGTTCTTC. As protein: CASSSQGDVGNEQFF.

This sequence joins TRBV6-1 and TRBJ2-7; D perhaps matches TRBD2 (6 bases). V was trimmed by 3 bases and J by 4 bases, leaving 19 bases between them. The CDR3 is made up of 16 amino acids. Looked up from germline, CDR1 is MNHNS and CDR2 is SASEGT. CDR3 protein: CASSDVSKLASYEQYF. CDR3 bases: TGTGCCAGCAGTGACGTCTCCAAACTAGCCTCATACGAGCAGTACTTC.

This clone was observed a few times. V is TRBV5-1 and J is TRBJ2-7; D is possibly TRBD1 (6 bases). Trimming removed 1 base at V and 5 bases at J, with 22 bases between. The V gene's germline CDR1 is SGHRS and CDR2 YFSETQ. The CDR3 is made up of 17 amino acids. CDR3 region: CASSLSPTGTKSDEQYF. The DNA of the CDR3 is TGCGCCAGCAGCTTGAGCCCGACCGGGACAAAATCCGACGAGCAGTACTTC.

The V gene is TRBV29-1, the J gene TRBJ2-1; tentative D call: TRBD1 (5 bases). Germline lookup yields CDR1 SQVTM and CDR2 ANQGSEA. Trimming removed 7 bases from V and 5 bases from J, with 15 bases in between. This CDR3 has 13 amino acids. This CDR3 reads CSAGSKGHNEQFF. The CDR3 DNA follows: TGCAGCGCCGGGTCAAAGGGGCACAATGAGCAGTTCTTC.

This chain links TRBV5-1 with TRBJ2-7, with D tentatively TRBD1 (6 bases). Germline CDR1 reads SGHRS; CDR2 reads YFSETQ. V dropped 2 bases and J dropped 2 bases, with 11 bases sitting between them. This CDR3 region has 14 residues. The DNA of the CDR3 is TGCGCCAGCAGCTTAGGACAGACCCCCTACGAGCAGTACTTC. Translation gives CASSLGQTPYEQYF.

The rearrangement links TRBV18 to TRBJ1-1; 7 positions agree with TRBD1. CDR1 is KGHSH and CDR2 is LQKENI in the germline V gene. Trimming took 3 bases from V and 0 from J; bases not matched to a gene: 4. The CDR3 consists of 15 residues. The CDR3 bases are TGTGCCAGCTCACCGAGGACAGGTATGAACACTGAAGCTTTCTTT. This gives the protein CASSPRTGMNTEAFF. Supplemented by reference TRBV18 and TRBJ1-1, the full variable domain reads NAGVMQNPRHLVRRRGQEARLRCSPMKGHSHVYWYRQLPEEGLKFMVYLQKENIIDESGMPKERFSAEFPKEGPSILRIQQVVRGDSAAYFCASSPRTGMNTEAFFGQGTRLTVV.

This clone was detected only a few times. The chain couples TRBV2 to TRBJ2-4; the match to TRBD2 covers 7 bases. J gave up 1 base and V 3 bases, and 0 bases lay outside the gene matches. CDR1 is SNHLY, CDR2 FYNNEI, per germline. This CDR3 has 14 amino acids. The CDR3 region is CASSDGRAKNIQYF. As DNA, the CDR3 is TGTGCCAGCAGTGACGGGAGGGCCAAAAACATTCAGTACTTC.

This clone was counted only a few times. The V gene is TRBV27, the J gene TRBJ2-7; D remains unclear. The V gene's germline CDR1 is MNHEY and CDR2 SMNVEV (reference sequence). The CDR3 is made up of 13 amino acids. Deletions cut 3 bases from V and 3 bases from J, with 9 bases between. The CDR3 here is CASSFTGNYEQYF. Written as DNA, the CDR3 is TGTGCCAGCAGTTTTACCGGTAACTACGAGCAGTACTTC.

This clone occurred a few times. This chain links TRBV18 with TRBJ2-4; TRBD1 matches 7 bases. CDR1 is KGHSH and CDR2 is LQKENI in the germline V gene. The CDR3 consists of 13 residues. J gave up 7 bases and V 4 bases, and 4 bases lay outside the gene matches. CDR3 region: CASSRDRRNIQYF. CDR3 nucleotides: TGTGCCAGCTCACGGGACAGACGGAACATTCAGTACTTC.